The next 32 T cell receptor beta chains were all read from a single sample in a study of monozygotic twins with inflammatory bowel disease. Reprocessing the 5' RACE reads, TCRdb reports a single entry for every CDR3 protein and omits DNA. The sample includes some 200,000 distinct CDR3 sequences. Sequencing was done on a sample of blood. The receptors shown here come from a human donor with ulcerative colitis or Crohn's disease, or a healthy co-twin of an affected twin (not recorded which).

The CDR3 protein is CSARGQETYEQYF. J is TRBJ2-7 and V is TRBV20-1; the D call from TCRdb, TRBD1, cannot be confirmed without DNA. This CDR3 spans 13 amino acids. Germline-derived CDR1 and CDR2 are DFQATT and SNEGSKA (reference sequence).

The rearrangement links TRBV7-2 to TRBJ1-4; TCRdb's D call of TRBD1 is untestable without DNA. The CDR3 is 14 residues long. CDR1 is SGHTA, CDR2 FQGNSA, per germline. CDR3 sequence reads: CASSLGTSVEKLFF.

The J gene is TRBJ2-1, the V gene TRBV6-1; without DNA, the TCRdb call of TRBD1 cannot be checked. This CDR3 comprises 15 residues. CDR1 and CDR2 (germline): MNHNS, SASEGT. The CDR3 is CASSTPSGGRHEQFF.

This chain connects TRBV3-1 to TRBJ1-6; TCRdb proposes TRBD1, but this gene call is untestable without DNA. This CDR3 spans 12 amino acids. CDR1 and CDR2 from the germline V gene are LGHDT and YNNKEL (reference sequence). The CDR3 loop reads CASSTGNSPLHF.

The chain carries TRBV7-2 and TRBJ1-5. The CDR3 loop spans 17 amino acids. In germline, CDR1 is SGHTA, CDR2 FQGNSA. The CDR3 reads CASSRGTRTRRDQPQHF. Variable domain in full (rest from reference TRBV7-2 and TRBJ1-5): GAGVSQSPSNKVTEKGKDVELRCDPISGHTALYWYRQSLGQGLEFLIYFQGNSAPDKSGLPSDRFSAERTGGSVSTLTIQRTQQEDSAVYLCASSRGTRTRRDQPQHFGDGTRLSIL.

CDR3 residues: CATQPFYGAYTEAFF. The rearrangement links TRBV4-3 to TRBJ1-1; the TCRdb D gene call, TRBD1, has no DNA to confirm it. Germline V gene data show CDR1 as LGHNA and CDR2 as YSLEER. There are 15 residues in the CDR3.

V is TRBV6-5 and J is TRBJ2-2; TCRdb picks TRBD2, but there is no DNA to check that call. In germline, CDR1 is MNHEY, CDR2 SVGAGI. The CDR3 covers 12 residues. The CDR3 sequence is CASRGVTGELFF.

The chain uses TRBV5-1 and TRBJ1-6; TCRdb selects TRBD1, and the lack of DNA leaves this call unchecked. Germline V gene data show CDR1 as SGHRS and CDR2 as YFSETQ. The CDR3 length is 17 residues. The CDR3 protein is CASSTRTGGLRNSPLHF.

V gene TRBV7-9 combines with J gene TRBJ1-1. This CDR3 is 15 amino acids long. Germline CDR1 reads SEHNR; CDR2 reads FQNEAQ (reference sequence). This chain's CDR3 is CASSRTFPMNTEAFF.

The V and J genes are TRBV29-1 and TRBJ2-1; the D call of TRBD2 rests on TCRdb alone, since no DNA is present to check it. The germline gives CDR1 SQVTM, CDR2 ANQGSEA. The CDR3 has 16 amino acids. Here the CDR3 reads CSVEEGLAHLDNEQFF.

CDR3 protein: CASSQVGDNEQFF. The chain links TRBV4-1 to TRBJ2-1. Germline loops: CDR1 MGHRA, CDR2 YSYEKL. The CDR3 extends over 13 amino acids.

This chain connects TRBV7-2 to TRBJ2-5; TCRdb calls TRBD1, which cannot be checked without DNA. The germline gives CDR1 SGHTA, CDR2 FQGNSA. The CDR3 is 16 amino acids. The CDR3 is CASSLEEGAPRETQYF.

The rearrangement joins TRBV12-3 or TRBV12-4 to TRBJ1-1; TCRdb proposes TRBD1, but this gene call is untestable without DNA. This CDR3 is built from 12 residues. This CDR3 is CASSLGQYEAFF.

The genes are TRBV7-9 and TRBJ1-5; the D call of TRBD1 rests on TCRdb alone, since no DNA is present to check it. In germline, CDR1 is SEHNR, CDR2 FQNEAQ (reference sequence). The CDR3 is 15 residues long. The chain's CDR3 is CASYAGTGFNQPQHF.

The chain combines TRBV11-3 with TRBJ2-4; lacking DNA, the TRBD2 call made by TCRdb goes unchecked. Germline V CDR1 and CDR2: SGHNT, YENEEA. The CDR3 covers 14 residues. The CDR3 is CASSSLADKNIQYF.

This chain links TRBV11-2 with TRBJ2-7; lacking DNA, the TRBD1 call made by TCRdb goes unchecked. The length of the CDR3 is 14 residues. The germline CDR1 and CDR2 sequences are SGHAT and FQNNGV. CDR3 sequence reads: CASSSTRGMTEQYF.

V is TRBV12-3 or TRBV12-4 and J is TRBJ1-5; the TCRdb call, TRBD1, lacks DNA for checking. There are 11 residues in the CDR3. The CDR3 is CASSEGQPQHF.

The rearrangement joins TRBV19 to TRBJ1-1. Looked up from germline, CDR1 is LNHDA and CDR2 is SQIVND (reference sequence). The CDR3 has 15 residues. The chain's CDR3 is CASTWATSDDTEAFF.

This rearrangement joins TRBV7-2 to TRBJ2-5; TCRdb reports TRBD1, a call that lacks DNA to check it against. In germline, CDR1 is SGHTA, CDR2 FQGNSA. This CDR3 has 14 residues. CDR3 region: CASSYVGGREAQYF.

The chain carries TRBV29-1 and TRBJ1-1. The CDR3 length is 12 residues. The germline V gene encodes CDR1 SQVTM and CDR2 ANQGSEA. This CDR3 is CSVEGWRTEAFF.

The chain recombines TRBV7-3 with TRBJ2-3; TCRdb's D call of TRBD1 is untestable without DNA. CDR1 is SGHTA and CDR2 is FQGTGA in the germline V gene. This CDR3 is built from 15 residues. CDR3 sequence reads: CASSFGQGGIDTQYF.

The chain carries TRBV6-5 and TRBJ2-1; the TRBD1 assignment by TCRdb is unverifiable without DNA. Germline CDR1 MNHEY, CDR2 SVGAGI. The CDR3 length is 16 residues. The CDR3 loop is CASSSDMGVSDNEQFF.

The rearrangement uses TRBV6-4 and TRBJ1-1. Germline assignment: CDR1 MRHNA and CDR2 SNTAGT. The CDR3 is 13 amino acids. The CDR3 reads CASREQENTEAFF.

This rearrangement joins TRBV11-2 to TRBJ2-4; TCRdb gives TRBD1 as the D gene, but with no DNA this cannot be confirmed. CDR1 and CDR2 (germline): SGHAT, FQNNGV. CDR3 length: 18 amino acids. The CDR3 sequence: CASSSEGVSGQLWDIQYF.

The chain employs TRBV25-1 and TRBJ1-4; TCRdb calls TRBD1, which cannot be checked without DNA. The length of the CDR3 is 15 residues. Germline V gives CDR1 MGHDK, CDR2 SYGVNS. CDR3 sequence: CASSEPGALYEKLFF.

CDR3 region: CASSSSGGRQFF. The chain combines TRBV19 with TRBJ2-1; TCRdb gives TRBD2 as the D gene, but with no DNA this cannot be confirmed. CDR1 is LNHDA, CDR2 SQIVND, per germline (reference sequence). The CDR3 has 12 residues.

The rearrangement uses TRBV5-1 and TRBJ2-2. This CDR3 comprises 14 residues. CDR1 and CDR2 from the germline V gene are SGHRS and YFSETQ. CDR3 in amino acids: CASSWDSLTGELFF.

CDR3 sequence: CASSSRGAPTYEQYF. The genes are TRBV6-5 and TRBJ2-7; TCRdb names TRBD1, which stays unverified in the absence of DNA. From germline, CDR1 is MNHEY and CDR2 SVGAGI. The CDR3 has 15 residues.

CDR3 in amino acids: CASSLTGGSVYEQYF. This sequence joins TRBV11-2 and TRBJ2-7; TCRdb picks TRBD2, but there is no DNA to check that call. Germline V lookup: CDR1 SGHAT, CDR2 FQNNGV. This CDR3 has 15 amino acids.

V and J are TRBV28 and TRBJ1-3. Germline V gene data show CDR1 as MDHEN and CDR2 as SYDVKM. There are 14 residues in the CDR3. The CDR3 spells CASSRLRSGNTIYF.

V usage is TRBV5-1 and J usage is TRBJ1-3; the TCRdb D gene call, TRBD1, has no DNA to confirm it. CDR1 and CDR2 from the germline V gene are SGHRS and YFSETQ. The CDR3 runs 15 residues. CDR3 in amino acids: CASSLAGVAGNTIYF.

V gene TRBV30 combines with J gene TRBJ2-2. Germline V gives CDR1 GTSNPN, CDR2 SVGIG (reference sequence). The CDR3 spans 14 residues. The CDR3 loop reads CAWSVTGGTGELFF. Full variable domain (missing parts from reference TRBV30 and TRBJ2-2): SQTIHQWPATLVQPVGSPLSLECTVEGTSNPNLYWYRQAAGRGLQLLFYSVGIGQISSEVPQNLSASRPQDRQFILSSKKLLLSDSGFYLCAWSVTGGTGELFFGEGSRLTVL.